This T cell receptor beta chain is drawn from a study of shared clonotypes between healthy human individuals. Trimming shortened V by 5 bases and J by 5 bases, and 6 bases separated the two germline ends. Germline CDR1 SEHNR, CDR2 FQNEAQ (reference sequence). There are 12 residues in the CDR3. Details on this clone: Its antigen is not identified.

Caucasian adults residing in Nashville, Tennessee made up all the donors. Study-wide results and caveats: Non-shared clonotypes displayed generation probabilities falling below those of clonotypes present in all four donors. Tissues were not sampled, only blood, and their repertoires likely differ.

Sorted subsets were amplified in replicate PCRs using 200 to 250 ng DNA, 30,000 to 35,000 T cell genomes. Sequencing was performed with immunoSEQ multiplex PCR; in TCRdb, only in-frame clones are kept and a portion is missing. The sample shows 800,000 to 1,200,000 clones, 78% of them seen only once. This receptor was obtained from a man between 18 and 35 years old in good health. Some clones in this sample may be carry-over from other donors' samples. The chain combines TRBV7-9 with TRBJ1-4; D is unresolved. The sequencing sample was made of memory CD4+ T cells from PBMCs. Regarding subset: CD45RA-negative fraction. The CDR3 loop reads CASSMRNEKLFF. The CDR3 nucleotides are TGTGCCAGCAGCATGAGAAATGAAAAACTGTTTTTT.